The 16 T cell receptor beta chains in this list originate from one sample, sequenced in a study of blood T cell repertoires in COVID-19. Produced via immunoSEQ multiplex PCR; TCRdb's table is partial and in-frame only. Of fewer than 85,000 clones in the sample, around three quarters were seen once. Sequenced: peripheral blood. These receptors all come from a woman older than 75 with active or convalescent COVID-19.

This chain uses TRBV12-3 or TRBV12-4 with TRBJ2-7; D possibly corresponds to TRBD1 (6 bases). V shed 5 bases and J shed 3 bases, with 11 bases lying between them. The CDR3 length is 13 residues. The CDR3 region has the DNA TGTGCCAGCAGTCTAGGACAGTACTACGAGCAGTACTTC. Protein product: CASSLGQYYEQYF.

Worth noting for this clone: At one of its ends the junction is not consistent with the germline gene, which may arise from a read error. The genes are TRBV2 and TRBJ2-2; 10 bases map to TRBD2. The CDR3 covers 14 residues. The germline gives CDR1 SNHLY, CDR2 FYNNEI. CDR3 protein: CARSSGGFAGELFF. CDR3 nucleotides: TGTGCCCGCAGTAGCGGGGGGTTCGCCGGGGAGCTGTTTTTT.

This clone was detected only once. V and J are TRBV5-6 and TRBJ1-4; D may be TRBD1 (5 bases). CDR1 is SGHDT, CDR2 YYEEEE, per germline. Deletions cut 5 bases from V and 2 bases from J, with 13 bases between. There are 15 residues in the CDR3. The CDR3 bases are TGTGCCAGCAGTCCCTGGGGGGTTACTAATGAAAAACTGTTTTTT. This codes for CASSPWGVTNEKLFF.

The chain uses TRBV2 and TRBJ1-4; 8 bases line up with TRBD1. Germline V lookup: CDR1 SNHLY, CDR2 FYNNEI. This CDR3 is built from 14 residues. The V gene end was trimmed by 7 bases and the J gene end by 6 bases; junction bases not matched to a gene: 7. CDR3 residues: CASTQPGGDEKLFF. In DNA form, the CDR3 reads TGTGCCAGCACCCAACCAGGGGGCGATGAAAAACTGTTTTTT.

V usage is TRBV5-1 and J usage is TRBJ2-1; 12 bases map to TRBD2. CDR3 length equals 16 residues. CDR1 and CDR2 from the germline V gene are SGHRS and YFSETQ. V shed 4 bases, J shed 3 bases, and the junction held 5 bases outside the gene matches. The CDR3 region is CASSAWTSGDYNEQFF. The CDR3 region has the DNA TGCGCCAGCAGCGCCTGGACTAGCGGGGACTACAATGAGCAGTTCTTC.

This clone was detected a few times. The CDR3 DNA sequence: TGTGCCAGCAGCTTGGACAGGGTTGACGAGCAGTTCTTC. Amino acids: CASSLDRVDEQFF. The rearrangement links TRBV12-3 or TRBV12-4 to TRBJ2-1; TRBD1 matches at 8 bases. V shed 6 bases and J 10 bases; nucleotides not matched to a gene: 8. The CDR3 is 13 residues long.

V gene TRBV18 combines with J gene TRBJ1-2; possibly TRBD1 for D (6 bases). The ends were cut back, 4 bases at V and 6 bases at J, with 12 bases in the middle. CDR1 and CDR2 (germline): KGHSH, LQKENI. This CDR3 comprises 13 residues. The CDR3 nucleotides are TGTGCCAGCTCACTTTTAAAGGGGGATGGCTACACCTTC. Its translation is CASSLLKGDGYTF.

This clone has just a few counts. This sequence joins TRBV2 and TRBJ1-2, with D maybe TRBD1 (6 bases). CDR1 is SNHLY and CDR2 is FYNNEI in the germline V gene. Trimming shortened V by 4 bases and J by 0 bases, and 12 bases separated the two germline ends. The CDR3 is 15 amino acids. CDR3 amino acids: CASSVGQRANYGYTF. DNA for the CDR3: TGTGCCAGCAGTGTCGGACAGCGAGCTAACTATGGCTACACCTTC.

The chain recombines TRBV30 with TRBJ2-2, with D possibly matching TRBD1 (5 bases). The CDR3 has 17 residues. Trimming cost V 2 bases and J 2 bases, with 18 bases left between them. Germline CDR1 GTSNPN, CDR2 SVGIG (reference sequence). CDR3 protein: CAWSPIQRTLNTGELFF. DNA for the CDR3: TGTGCCTGGAGTCCCATCCAGAGGACACTCAACACCGGGGAGCTGTTTTTT.

The J gene is TRBJ1-3, the V gene TRBV3-1 (or the pseudogene TRBV3-2), with D unclear. The V gene lost 0 bases and the J gene lost 6 bases, with 6 bases spanning the gap. The CDR3 is 13 residues long. Germline assignment: CDR1 LGHDT and CDR2 YNNKEL (reference sequence). The CDR3 coding sequence is TGTGCCAGCAGCCAAGACCTCCTAAACACCATATATTTT. This codes for CASSQDLLNTIYF.

The gene calls are TRBV6-1 and TRBJ1-2; possibly TRBD1 for D (6 bases). Germline assignment: CDR1 MNHNS and CDR2 SASEGT. Trimming took off 3 bases at V and 7 bases at J, with 12 bases between the two ends. The CDR3 runs 13 residues. The CDR3: CASSDGGAIGYTF. CDR3 sequence (DNA): TGTGCCAGCAGTGATGGGGGGGCGATTGGCTACACCTTC.

J is TRBJ2-2 and V is TRBV19; tentatively, D is TRBD1 (6 bases). V was pared by 4 bases and J by 6 bases, with 15 bases between. The germline V gene encodes CDR1 LNHDA and CDR2 SQIVND (reference sequence). The CDR3 totals 15 residues. For the CDR3, the DNA is TGTGCCAGTAGTAGTAGGGGGATCGGCCCCGGGGAGCTGTTTTTT. Its protein product is CASSSRGIGPGELFF.

The chain uses TRBV3-1 (or the pseudogene TRBV3-2) and TRBJ1-1, with D maybe TRBD1 (6 bases). This CDR3 comprises 15 residues. The germline gives CDR1 LGHDT, CDR2 YNNKEL (reference sequence). The germline V and J ends were trimmed by 0 bases and 1 base, with 9 bases remaining between them. The CDR3 nucleotides are TGTGCCAGCAGCCAAGAACAGGGAGAGAACACTGAAGCTTTCTTT. Its protein is CASSQEQGENTEAFF.

This chain connects TRBV14 to TRBJ2-1; tentative D call: TRBD2 (6 bases). The CDR3 is 13 residues long. V was trimmed by 2 bases and J by 9 bases, leaving 11 bases between them. Germline CDR1 is SGHDN and CDR2 is FVKESK. CDR3 residues: CASSQWAGSEQFF. CDR3 DNA: TGTGCCAGCAGCCAATGGGCCGGGAGTGAGCAGTTCTTC.

The V call is TRBV18, the J call TRBJ1-2; 10 nucleotides agree with TRBD1. The germline V gene encodes CDR1 KGHSH and CDR2 LQKENI. This CDR3 comprises 14 residues. The V segment lost 6 bases and the J segment 2 bases; nucleotides outside the gene matches: 3. CDR3 loop: CASSGTGENYGYTF. CDR3 DNA sequence: TGTGCCAGCTCGGGGACAGGGGAGAACTATGGCTACACCTTC.

The V gene is TRBV3-1 (or the pseudogene TRBV3-2), the J gene TRBJ2-3; 10 bases are a match to TRBD1. V was clipped by 3 bases and J by 5 bases; unmatched bases: 5. The CDR3 runs 15 residues. CDR1 and CDR2 (germline): LGHDT, YNNKEL (reference sequence). CDR3 amino acids: CASSHGTGDIDTQYF. The CDR3 DNA sequence: TGTGCCAGCAGCCACGGGACAGGGGATATAGATACGCAGTATTTT.